The 26 T cell receptor beta chains listed next were all sequenced from one sample in a study of cytomegalovirus exposure and HLA in healthy donors. The PCR had 60 Vbeta and 13 Jbeta primers. The table came from immunoSEQ multiplex PCR; TCRdb's copy has only in-frame clones and leaves some out. The table shows around 150,000 clones, with about three quarters occurring only once. The material sequenced was PBMCs. The origin of the receptors is a woman in her twenties or thirties in good health and CMV-seronegative.

The chain links TRBV11-3 to TRBJ2-1; 14 bases fit TRBD2. The ends lost 5 bases at V and 15 bases at J; junction bases unmatched: 6. CDR3 size: 13 residues. CDR1 SGHNT and CDR2 YENEEA come from the germline V gene. CDR3 amino acids: CASSQGLAGVVFF. The CDR3 coding sequence is TGTGCCAGCAGCCAGGGACTAGCGGGAGTTGTGTTCTTC.

V gene TRBV9 combines with J gene TRBJ2-7; TRBD2 agrees at 13 bases. Per the germline V gene, CDR1 is SGDLS and CDR2 is YYNGEE. V shed 0 bases and J 1 base; nucleotides not matched to a gene: 10. The CDR3 totals 19 residues. The CDR3 DNA follows: TGTGCCAGCAGCGTAGAGTCCGGACTAGCGGGAGTTGGATCCTACGAGCAGTACTTC. It codes for CASSVESGLAGVGSYEQYF.

This clone was seen more than once but under ten times. V is TRBV11-3 and J is TRBJ2-2; the match to TRBD1 covers 12 bases. This CDR3 spans 15 amino acids. The V segment lost 5 bases and the J segment 7 bases; nucleotides outside the gene matches: 5. The V gene's germline CDR1 is SGHNT and CDR2 YENEEA. CDR3 sequence: CASSAGTGGFGELFF. CDR3 coding DNA: TGTGCCAGCAGCGCCGGGACAGGGGGCTTCGGGGAGCTGTTTTTT.

The chain recombines TRBV10-2 with TRBJ1-4, with no clear D. The germline CDR1 and CDR2 sequences are WSHSY and SAAADI. The CDR3 spans 14 residues. The V end lost 2 bases, the J end lost 5 bases, and 9 bases lay between the germline ends. CDR3 protein: CASSEQRLNEKLFF. In DNA form, the CDR3 reads TGCGCCAGCAGTGAGCAACGGTTAAATGAAAAACTGTTTTTT.

The count of this clone is one. The chain has TRBV7-8 and TRBJ1-4; TRBD1 might be the D (5 bases). V dropped 0 bases and J dropped 5 bases, with 10 bases sitting between them. This CDR3 is built from 15 residues. Germline-derived CDR1 and CDR2 are SGHVS and FQNEAQ. The CDR3 sequence is CASSLAMAGNEKLFF. The CDR3 DNA reads TGTGCCAGCAGCTTAGCTATGGCAGGGAATGAAAAACTGTTTTTT.

The V gene is TRBV6-1, the J gene TRBJ1-5, with D possibly matching TRBD1 (6 bases). The CDR3 consists of 15 residues. V was pared by 4 bases and J by 3 bases, with 13 bases between. From germline, CDR1 is MNHNS and CDR2 SASEGT. The CDR3 loop is CASSAGQGFNQPQHF. The DNA of the CDR3 is TGTGCCAGCAGTGCCGGCCAGGGGTTCAATCAGCCCCAGCATTTT.

This chain uses TRBV7-9 with TRBJ1-2, with a possible D match to TRBD1 (5 bases). The V end was cut by 5 bases, the J end by 8 bases, with 24 bases between. The CDR3 is 16 amino acids. Germline CDR1 SEHNR, CDR2 FQNEAQ (reference sequence). The DNA of the CDR3 is TGTGCCAGCAGCCCGAACCTCCTGGGGACTACTAGGGGCTACACCTTC. Encoded protein: CASSPNLLGTTRGYTF.

The chain recombines TRBV29-1 with TRBJ1-2; 8 positions agree with TRBD1. V shed 2 bases, J shed 1 base, and the junction held 3 bases outside the gene matches. The CDR3 is 14 residues long. The V gene's germline CDR1 is SQVTM and CDR2 ANQGSEA. As DNA, the CDR3 is TGCAGCGTTGAAACACAGGGGGATAACTATGGCTACACCTTC. It yields the protein CSVETQGDNYGYTF.

The J gene is TRBJ1-4, the V gene TRBV28; D not resolved. Trimming cost V 1 base and J 2 bases, with 5 bases left between them. CDR1 is MDHEN and CDR2 is SYDVKM in the germline V gene. The CDR3 length is 14 residues. The CDR3 loop reads CASSLSGTNEKLFF. The DNA for the CDR3 is TGTGCCAGCAGTTTATCCGGGACTAATGAAAAACTGTTTTTT.

This clone was observed a handful of times. This chain joins TRBV5-4 and TRBJ2-7; TRBD2 aligns across 9 bases. The J segment lost 0 bases and the V segment lost 1 base, leaving 5 bases of the junction unmatched. Per germline, CDR1 SGHNT and CDR2 YYREEE (reference sequence). The CDR3 loop spans 16 amino acids. CDR3 DNA: TGTGCCAGCAGCTTGACACTAGCGGGCAGCTCCTACGAGCAGTACTTC. Translated: CASSLTLAGSSYEQYF.

The V gene is TRBV30, the J gene TRBJ2-7, with D perhaps matching TRBD1 (6 bases). Trimming removed 5 bases at V and 7 bases at J, with 18 bases between. The CDR3 runs 13 residues. The germline CDR1 and CDR2 sequences are GTSNPN and SVGIG (reference sequence). The CDR3 DNA follows: TGTGCCTGGCTCCCGACAGGTACGAGAGAGCAGTACTTC. Translating gives CAWLPTGTREQYF. Full variable domain (remainder filled in from reference TRBV30 and TRBJ2-7): SQTIHQWPATLVQPVGSPLSLECTVEGTSNPNLYWYRQAAGRGLQLLFYSVGIGQISSEVPQNLSASRPQDRQFILSSKKLLLSDSGFYLCAWLPTGTREQYFGPGTRLTVT.

The chain has TRBV4-3 and TRBJ2-1; 10 bases line up with TRBD1. J lost 1 base, V lost 2 bases, and 2 bases had no gene match. The CDR3 length is 16 residues. Looked up from germline, CDR1 is LGHNA and CDR2 is YSLEER. The CDR3: CASSQTGQGSYNEQFF. The CDR3 DNA follows: TGCGCCAGCAGCCAAACGGGACAGGGGTCCTACAATGAGCAGTTCTTC.

This rearrangement joins TRBV2 to TRBJ1-3; tentatively, D is TRBD1 (6 bases). The germline V gene has CDR1 SNHLY and CDR2 FYNNEI. CDR3 length: 13 amino acids. V lost 4 bases and J 6 bases, leaving 10 bases between the germline ends. The CDR3 sequence: CASSARGTNTIYF. The CDR3 region has the DNA TGTGCCAGCAGTGCCAGGGGTACAAACACCATATATTTT.

The V gene is TRBV30, the J gene TRBJ2-3; 9 bases line up with TRBD2. The J segment lost 3 bases and the V segment lost 0 bases, leaving 1 base of the junction unmatched. From germline, CDR1 is GTSNPN and CDR2 SVGIG (reference sequence). The CDR3 runs 14 residues. In DNA, the CDR3 is TGTGCCTGGAGTGTCAGCGGGAGGACAGATACGCAGTATTTT. Its protein is CAWSVSGRTDTQYF.

The chain couples TRBV29-1 to TRBJ1-4; 10 bases line up with TRBD1. V lost 1 base to trimming and J lost 8 bases; unmatched junction nucleotides: 7. Looked up from germline, CDR1 is SQVTM and CDR2 is ANQGSEA. The CDR3 consists of 15 residues. In DNA, the CDR3 is TGCAGCGTTGAAGCCTCCGGGACAGGGGCAGAAAAACTGTTTTTT. Its protein is CSVEASGTGAEKLFF. The whole variable domain, remainder taken from reference TRBV29-1 and TRBJ1-4, is SAVISQKPSRDICQRGTSLTIQCQVDSQVTMMFWYRQQPGQSLTLIATANQGSEATYESGFVIDKFPISRPNLTFSTLTVSNMSPEDSSIYLCSVEASGTGAEKLFFGSGTQLSVL.

The chain joins TRBV7-2 to TRBJ1-1; D is ambiguous. V shed 6 bases and J shed 2 bases, with 4 bases lying between them. The CDR3 spans 11 residues. The V gene's germline CDR1 is SGHTA and CDR2 FQGNSA. The CDR3 spells CASRANTEAFF. CDR3 in DNA: TGTGCCAGCAGGGCCAACACTGAAGCTTTCTTT.

The rearrangement joins TRBV6-4 to TRBJ2-1; possible D gene TRBD2, 6 bases. Germline V gene data show CDR1 as MRHNA and CDR2 as SNTAGT. Trimming took 4 bases from V and 6 from J, leaving 13 bases between them. This CDR3 comprises 14 residues. CDR3 in amino acids: CASSGGEGSNEQFF. The CDR3 DNA follows: TGTGCCAGCAGTGGCGGGGAAGGATCCAATGAGCAGTTCTTC.

This rearrangement joins TRBV28 to TRBJ2-3; D ambiguous. Trimming took 2 bases from V and 0 from J, leaving 6 bases between them. This CDR3 has 14 amino acids. Germline CDR1 is MDHEN and CDR2 is SYDVKM. The CDR3 coding sequence is TGTGCCAGCAGTTTAGAGCAAAGCACAGATACGCAGTATTTT. Translation gives CASSLEQSTDTQYF.

This chain connects TRBV13 to TRBJ1-5; TRBD1 agrees at 7 bases. CDR3 length: 15 residues. After removal of 4 bases from V and 6 bases from J, the junction contained 9 bases not matched to a gene. The germline V gene encodes CDR1 PRHDT and CDR2 FYEKMQ (reference sequence). In DNA form, the CDR3 reads TGTGCCAGCAGCTCCCGGGCAGGGGGTAGTCAGCCCCAGCATTTT. Its protein product is CASSSRAGGSQPQHF.

This clone was seen just once. The chain carries TRBV5-1 and TRBJ2-5; maybe TRBD1 (6 bases). The CDR3 spans 15 residues. Trimming shortened V by 0 bases and J by 1 base, and 10 bases separated the two germline ends. CDR1 and CDR2 (germline): SGHRS, YFSETQ. In nucleotides, the CDR3 is TGCGCCAGCAGCTTGGGCCAGGGGTCCCAAGAGACCCAGTACTTC. Its translation: CASSLGQGSQETQYF.

The chain is built from TRBV19 and TRBJ1-4; no firm D call. The germline V gene has CDR1 LNHDA and CDR2 SQIVND (reference sequence). The CDR3 covers 15 residues. The ends were cut back, 7 bases at V and 0 bases at J, with 12 bases in the middle. The CDR3 DNA follows: TGTGCCAGTATTCCCGGTGGAGCAACTAATGAAAAACTGTTTTTT. Translation: CASIPGGATNEKLFF.

This chain joins TRBV5-6 and TRBJ1-3; D gene unclear. Looked up from germline, CDR1 is SGHDT and CDR2 is YYEEEE. V was clipped by 0 bases and J by 2 bases, with 6 bases between them. This CDR3 contains 14 residues. The CDR3 loop reads CASSLDTAGNTIYF. CDR3 nucleotides: TGTGCCAGCAGCTTGGACACAGCTGGAAACACCATATATTTT.

This clone was found once. The gene calls are TRBV28 and TRBJ1-1, with 7 bases matching TRBD1. The CDR3 contains 13 residues. The V gene's germline CDR1 is MDHEN and CDR2 SYDVKM. With 4 bases clipped from V and 4 bases from J, the junction kept 3 bases outside the gene matches. CDR3 residues: CASSSPGGTEAFF. The CDR3 bases are TGTGCCAGCAGTTCTCCAGGGGGCACTGAAGCTTTCTTT.

V is TRBV7-2 and J is TRBJ2-2, with D perhaps TRBD1 (6 bases). Germline CDR1 and CDR2: SGHTA and FQGNSA. The CDR3 consists of 15 residues. V was pared by 2 bases and J by 5 bases, with 12 bases between. DNA of the CDR3: TGTGCCAGCAGCTTAAACAGGGAGAAGACCGGGGAGCTGTTTTTT. It encodes CASSLNREKTGELFF.

The chain employs TRBV25-1 and TRBJ2-7, with D possibly matching TRBD1 (6 bases). The CDR3 is 15 amino acids. With 3 bases removed from V and 2 bases from J, the gap between germline ends came to 14 bases. CDR1 and CDR2 (germline): MGHDK, SYGVNS. For the CDR3, the DNA is TGTGCCAGCAGTGACCACGTGACAGGCCCCTACGAGCAGTACTTC. Protein sequence: CASSDHVTGPYEQYF.

Here the CDR3 reads CASSWAETYEQYF. CDR3 nucleotide sequence: TGTGCCAGCAGCTGGGCAGAGACCTACGAGCAGTACTTC. The rearrangement joins TRBV11-1 to TRBJ2-7; D not certain. V was shortened by 4 bases and J by 2 bases, with 9 bases between the two germline ends. The CDR3 runs 13 residues. Germline-derived CDR1 and CDR2 are SGHAT and FQDESV (reference sequence).